This is a list of T cell receptor beta chains from one sample in a study of cytomegalovirus exposure and HLA in healthy donors. Here immunoSEQ multiplex PCR was the method, and the copy in TCRdb shows in-frame clones only, minus some. The sample carries about 300,000 clones, 70% to 90% recorded once. Material: PBMCs. The receptors derive from a man in his forties in good health and CMV-seropositive. CDR3s leave out the opening cysteine and the closing phenylalanine or tryptophan. Each record gives: J gene, V gene, CDR3 length, CDR3 protein.

j_gene: TRBJ1-2; v_gene: TRBV5-4; len: 13; CDR3aa: ASSQNRGQVYGYT
j_gene: TRBJ2-7; v_gene: TRBV27; len: 11; CDR3aa: ASTLEPGHEQY
j_gene: TRBJ2-7; v_gene: TRBV19; len: 12; CDR3aa: ASSRDSSSYEQY
j_gene: TRBJ1-3; v_gene: TRBV30; len: 14; CDR3aa: AWSGTGTRAGNTIY
j_gene: TRBJ2-7; v_gene: TRBV6-1; len: 13; CDR3aa: ASSTTPSGTYEQY
j_gene: TRBJ1-2; v_gene: TRBV5-1; len: 15; CDR3aa: ASSPGGRGRLYYGYT
j_gene: TRBJ2-1; v_gene: TRBV11-3; len: 13; CDR3aa: ASSLGGVTYNEQF
j_gene: TRBJ2-1; v_gene: TRBV6-1; len: 17; CDR3aa: ASSEEGTSGIRSYNEQF
j_gene: TRBJ2-1; v_gene: TRBV7-9; len: 13; CDR3aa: ASSLSGTAYNEQF
j_gene: TRBJ1-5; v_gene: TRBV28; len: 14; CDR3aa: ASSFVGGRSNQPQH
j_gene: TRBJ1-3; v_gene: TRBV9; len: 14; CDR3aa: ASSPGFGYSGNTIY
j_gene: TRBJ2-3; v_gene: TRBV10-3; len: 11; CDR3aa: AIKQAITDTQY
j_gene: TRBJ2-5; v_gene: TRBV6-5; len: 10; CDR3aa: ASSPDRETQY
j_gene: TRBJ2-5; v_gene: TRBV9; len: 14; CDR3aa: ASSVSPQLVLETQY
j_gene: TRBJ1-1; v_gene: TRBV29-1; len: 11; CDR3aa: SVSQRLNTEAF
j_gene: TRBJ2-7; v_gene: TRBV7-9; len: 13; CDR3aa: ASSQMTGGVVEQY
j_gene: TRBJ1-3; v_gene: TRBV2; len: 13; CDR3aa: ASRLWRAPGNTIY
j_gene: TRBJ2-7; v_gene: TRBV25-1; len: 12; CDR3aa: ADIGLAESYEQY
j_gene: TRBJ1-2; v_gene: TRBV15; len: 12; CDR3aa: ATSAGRSGYGYT
j_gene: TRBJ2-3; v_gene: TRBV9; len: 14; CDR3aa: ASSAPGQGATDTQY
j_gene: TRBJ2-7; v_gene: TRBV2; len: 12; CDR3aa: ASSEMWTGNEQY
j_gene: TRBJ2-3; v_gene: TRBV9; len: 12; CDR3aa: ASSVEGLTDTQY
j_gene: TRBJ2-7; v_gene: TRBV5-4; len: 12; CDR3aa: ASSLEQGDDEQY
j_gene: TRBJ1-2; v_gene: TRBV5-1; len: 12; CDR3aa: ASSNADREGGYT
j_gene: TRBJ2-7; v_gene: TRBV28; len: 12; CDR3aa: ASSLSPTGYEQY
j_gene: TRBJ2-3; v_gene: TRBV13; len: 14; CDR3aa: ASSPLGQRLSNTQY
j_gene: TRBJ1-1; v_gene: TRBV5-1; len: 13; CDR3aa: ASSLEGNSYTEAF
j_gene: TRBJ1-1; v_gene: TRBV15; len: 13; CDR3aa: ATSRDADRLTEAF
j_gene: TRBJ2-1; v_gene: TRBV14; len: 14; CDR3aa: ASSSLSRGRGAEQF
j_gene: TRBJ1-5; v_gene: TRBV5-1; len: 12; CDR3aa: ASREGANNQPQH